One and the same sample provided the 9 T cell receptor beta chains below, sequenced in a study of blood T cells in healthy people across ages. With a J-beta primer mix and a sample-barcoded 5' primer, a second PCR ran about 7 to 11 cycles. MiXCR, applied by TCRdb to the 5' RACE reads, yields one record per CDR3 protein. This sample yields 1.5 million to 2 million distinct CDR3 sequences, of which about 31% are seen a single time; around 11% belongs to the top ten. Source material: blood. All receptors come from a young woman in good health.

CDR3 coding DNA: TGCAGTGCAAAAACGGTTCCAGGGGACTACAATGAGCAGTTCTTC. It is translated as CSAKTVPGDYNEQFF. This chain links TRBV20-1 with TRBJ2-1; D is perhaps TRBD1 (6 bases). Trimming cost V 6 bases and J 3 bases, with 18 bases left between them. The CDR3 contains 15 residues. Germline V gene sequence: CDR1 DFQATT, CDR2 SNEGSKA (reference sequence).

A word on this clonotype: This may be a read error, as it is one base from a much larger clone. The chain employs TRBV12-3 or TRBV12-4 and TRBJ2-7, with D possibly matching TRBD1 (5 bases). V lost 7 bases and J 7 bases, leaving 23 bases between the germline ends. The CDR3 sequence is 15 residues long. CDR3 sequence (DNA): TGTGCCAGCACCATTGGACAAAGCTCCTACAATGAGCAGTACTTC. It codes for CASTIGQSSYNEQYF.

The rearrangement joins TRBV28 to TRBJ2-7; the match to TRBD2 covers 8 bases. Germline V gene sequence: CDR1 MDHEN, CDR2 SYDVKM. Trimming removed 3 bases from V and 5 bases from J; junction bases left unmatched: 9. This CDR3 comprises 15 residues. CDR3 sequence reads: CASSLVAGGGDEQYF. The CDR3 coding sequence is TGTGCCAGCAGTTTGGTTGCGGGGGGAGGGGACGAGCAGTACTTC.

In this sample, this clonotype turned up many times. V usage is TRBV10-3 and J usage is TRBJ1-2; D not certain. V was pared by 1 base and J by 6 bases, with 9 bases between. Germline CDR1 ENHRY, CDR2 SYGVKD. The CDR3 is 13 residues long. The CDR3 here is CAISELGYHGYTF. CDR3 coding DNA: TGTGCCATCAGTGAGTTAGGGTACCATGGCTACACCTTC.

This clonotype was seen a handful of times. The V and J genes are TRBV12-3 or TRBV12-4 and TRBJ1-5, with D uncertain. The CDR3 consists of 14 residues. V was pared by 3 bases and J by 1 base, with 7 bases between. The CDR3 sequence is CASSFGWSNQPQHF. Written as DNA, the CDR3 is TGTGCCAGCAGTTTTGGGTGGAGCAATCAGCCCCAGCATTTT.

This clonotype was detected only a few times. In DNA form, the CDR3 reads TGCGCCAGCAGCGACCATTCGATGGGGAGTCAGTTCTTC. Its translation: CASSDHSMGSQFF. The rearrangement joins TRBV4-1 to TRBJ2-1; a weak D match, TRBD2 (5 bases). Per germline, CDR1 MGHRA and CDR2 YSYEKL. The V gene lost 5 bases and the J gene lost 13 bases, with 18 bases spanning the gap. The CDR3 is 13 amino acids.

This sequence joins TRBV27 and TRBJ2-7; TRBD1 matches at 8 bases. The CDR3 totals 16 residues. With V trimmed by 8 bases and J by 1 base, 13 bases remained unmatched. CDR1 and CDR2 from the germline V gene are MNHEY and SMNVEV (reference sequence). In DNA, the CDR3 is TGTGCCAGCGGTCACCCACCCGGACAGGGATCCTACGAGCAGTACTTC. It encodes CASGHPPGQGSYEQYF.

The table lists this clonotype with a few counts. The rearrangement uses TRBV27 and TRBJ2-3; the D is unclear. The CDR3 covers 14 residues. Trimming removed 6 bases at V and 2 bases at J, with 12 bases between. Germline CDR1 and CDR2: MNHEY and SMNVEV (reference sequence). CDR3 bases: TGTGCCAGCAGCCCATCCGAGTACACAGATACGCAGTATTTT. As protein: CASSPSEYTDTQYF.

Comment on this clonotype: Its ends do not fully match the called genes, so a read error is possible. The J gene is TRBJ2-2, the V gene TRBV9; 11 positions match TRBD2. Germline-derived CDR1 and CDR2 are SGDLS and YYNGEE. The CDR3 length is 17 residues. The CDR3 DNA reads as TGCGCCAGCAGCGTAGGTAGCGGGAGGGCCTACACCGGGGAGCTGTTTTTT. Amino acid sequence: CASSVGSGRAYTGELFF.